This TCR beta chain originates from a study of T cell changes during pregnancy in multiple sclerosis. This clone appeared a few times. Germline V gives CDR1 MDHEN, CDR2 SYDVKM. CDR3 size: 14 residues. J was trimmed by 4 bases and V by 8 bases; bases with no gene match: 8. Only in-frame clones appear in the TCRdb table, and some are missing; sequencing was by immunoSEQ multiplex PCR. The sample records tens of thousands of clones, about 91% being singletons. The sequenced sample was CD4+ T cells from peripheral blood mononuclear cells, obtained in the second trimester of pregnancy. V and J are TRBV28 and TRBJ1-1; 9 nucleotides align to TRBD1. The clonotype comes from a female donor in good health, enrolled as a control in a pregnancy study. CDR3 DNA: TGTGCCAGCCGCTCCGGACAGGGGACCACTGAAGCTTTCTTT. This translates into CASRSGQGTTEAFF.